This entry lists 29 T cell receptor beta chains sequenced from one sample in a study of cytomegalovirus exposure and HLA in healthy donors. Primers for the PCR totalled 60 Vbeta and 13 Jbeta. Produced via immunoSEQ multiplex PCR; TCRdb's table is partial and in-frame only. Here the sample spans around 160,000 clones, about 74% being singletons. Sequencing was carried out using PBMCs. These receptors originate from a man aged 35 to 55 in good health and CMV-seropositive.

The CDR3 here is CASSPRGGGTEAFF. The CDR3 DNA reads TGTGCCAGCAGCCCTAGGGGTGGGGGGACTGAAGCTTTCTTT. The chain employs TRBV9 and TRBJ1-1, with D perhaps matching TRBD1 (5 bases). The CDR3 extends over 14 amino acids. Germline values: CDR1 SGDLS, CDR2 YYNGEE. The germline V and J ends were trimmed by 4 bases and 5 bases, with 15 bases remaining between them.

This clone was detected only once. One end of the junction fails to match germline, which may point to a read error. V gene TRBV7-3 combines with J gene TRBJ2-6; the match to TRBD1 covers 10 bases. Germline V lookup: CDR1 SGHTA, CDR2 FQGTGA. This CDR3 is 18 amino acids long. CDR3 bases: TGTGCCAGCAGCCCACAGACAGGGGGCGGAACTGGGGCCAACGGCCTGACTTTC. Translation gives CASSPQTGGGTGANGLTF.

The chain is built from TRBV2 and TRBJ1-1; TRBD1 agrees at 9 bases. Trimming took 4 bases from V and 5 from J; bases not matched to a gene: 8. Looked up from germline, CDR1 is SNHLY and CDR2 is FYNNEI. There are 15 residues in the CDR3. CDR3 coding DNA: TGTGCCAGCAGTGTCCCGAACGACAGGGGGACTGAAGCTTTCTTT. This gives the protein CASSVPNDRGTEAFF.

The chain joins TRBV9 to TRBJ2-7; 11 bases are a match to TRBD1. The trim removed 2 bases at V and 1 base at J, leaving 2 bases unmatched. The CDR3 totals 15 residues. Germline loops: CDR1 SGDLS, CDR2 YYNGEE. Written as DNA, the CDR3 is TGTGCCAGCAGCGTCGGACAGGGGGCTTCCTACGAGCAGTACTTC. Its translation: CASSVGQGASYEQYF.

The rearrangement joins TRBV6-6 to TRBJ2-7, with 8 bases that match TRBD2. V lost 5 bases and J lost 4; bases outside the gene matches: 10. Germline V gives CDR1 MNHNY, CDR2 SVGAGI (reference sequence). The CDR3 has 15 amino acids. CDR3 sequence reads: CASSQTSGGWYEQYF. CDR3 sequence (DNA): TGTGCCAGCAGTCAAACTAGCGGAGGCTGGTACGAGCAGTACTTC.

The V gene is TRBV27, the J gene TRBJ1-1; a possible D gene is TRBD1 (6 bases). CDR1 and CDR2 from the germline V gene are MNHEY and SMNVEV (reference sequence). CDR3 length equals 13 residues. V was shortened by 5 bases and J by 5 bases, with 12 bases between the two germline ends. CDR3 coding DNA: TGTGCCAGCAGTGCGGGGGGGCCAACTGAAGCTTTCTTT. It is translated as CASSAGGPTEAFF.

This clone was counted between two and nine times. The DNA for the CDR3 is TGTGCCAGCCAACAGGGGAACTATGGCTACACCTTC. It is translated as CASQQGNYGYTF. The chain recombines TRBV19 with TRBJ1-2, with 7 nucleotides matching TRBD1. The V segment lost 9 bases and the J segment 2 bases; nucleotides outside the gene matches: 3. This CDR3 has 12 amino acids. The germline CDR1 and CDR2 sequences are LNHDA and SQIVND (reference sequence). The full variable domain, rest sourced from reference TRBV19 and TRBJ1-2, is DGGITQSPKYLFRKEGQNVTLSCEQNLNHDAMYWYRQDPGQGLRLIYYSQIVNDFQKGDIAEGYSVSREKKESFPLTVTSAQKNPTAFYLCASQQGNYGYTFGSGTRLTVV.

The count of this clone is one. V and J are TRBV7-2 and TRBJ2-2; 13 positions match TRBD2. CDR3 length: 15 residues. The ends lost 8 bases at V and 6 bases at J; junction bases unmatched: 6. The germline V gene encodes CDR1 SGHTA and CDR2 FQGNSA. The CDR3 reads CASGTSGRAPGELFF. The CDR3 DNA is TGTGCCAGCGGTACTAGCGGGAGGGCACCCGGGGAGCTGTTTTTT.

The CDR3 nucleotides are TGCGCCAGCAGCTTGGCCTCTAGCGGGAGTTCCTACGAGCAGTACTTC. It codes for CASSLASSGSSYEQYF. The chain links TRBV5-1 to TRBJ2-7; 10 bases line up with TRBD2. This CDR3 has 16 residues. V lost 0 bases to trimming and J lost 1 base; unmatched junction nucleotides: 4. The germline gives CDR1 SGHRS, CDR2 YFSETQ.

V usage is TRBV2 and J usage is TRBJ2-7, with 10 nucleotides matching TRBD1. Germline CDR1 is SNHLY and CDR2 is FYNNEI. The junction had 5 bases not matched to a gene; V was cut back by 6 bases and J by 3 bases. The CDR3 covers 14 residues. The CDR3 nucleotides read TGTGCCAGCAGGTATAGGGACAGGGGCTACGAGCAGTACTTC. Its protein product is CASRYRDRGYEQYF.

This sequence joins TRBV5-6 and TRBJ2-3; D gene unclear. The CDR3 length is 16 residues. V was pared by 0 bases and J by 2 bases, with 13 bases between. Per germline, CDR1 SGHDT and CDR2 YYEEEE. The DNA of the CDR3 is TGTGCCAGCAGCTTGGCTACAGCTAAATTCACAGATACGCAGTATTTT. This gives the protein CASSLATAKFTDTQYF.

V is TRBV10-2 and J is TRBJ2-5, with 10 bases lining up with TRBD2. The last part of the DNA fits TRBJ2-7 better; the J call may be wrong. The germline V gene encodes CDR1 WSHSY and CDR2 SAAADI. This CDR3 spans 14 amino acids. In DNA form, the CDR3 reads TGCGCCAGCAGTGCTCTAGCGGGAGAGTACGAGCAGTACTTC. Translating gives CASSALAGEYEQYF.

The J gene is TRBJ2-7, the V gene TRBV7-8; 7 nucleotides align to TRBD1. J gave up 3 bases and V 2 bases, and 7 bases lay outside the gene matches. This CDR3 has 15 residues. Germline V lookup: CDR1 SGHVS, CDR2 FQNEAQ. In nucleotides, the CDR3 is TGTGCCAGCAGCTTACCCCCCCAGGGGGTCTACGAGCAGTACTTC. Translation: CASSLPPQGVYEQYF.

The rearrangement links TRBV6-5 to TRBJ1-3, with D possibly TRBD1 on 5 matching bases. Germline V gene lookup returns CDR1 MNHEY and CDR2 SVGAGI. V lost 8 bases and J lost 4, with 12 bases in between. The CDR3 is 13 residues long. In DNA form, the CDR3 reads TGTGCCAGCCACAAACCAGGGGGAAACACCATATATTTT. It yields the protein CASHKPGGNTIYF.

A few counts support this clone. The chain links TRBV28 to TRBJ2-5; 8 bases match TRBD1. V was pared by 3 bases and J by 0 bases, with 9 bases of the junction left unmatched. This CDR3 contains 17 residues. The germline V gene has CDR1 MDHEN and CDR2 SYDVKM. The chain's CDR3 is CASSLIAGGEYQETQYF. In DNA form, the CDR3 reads TGTGCCAGCAGTTTGATAGCAGGGGGCGAGTACCAAGAGACCCAGTACTTC.

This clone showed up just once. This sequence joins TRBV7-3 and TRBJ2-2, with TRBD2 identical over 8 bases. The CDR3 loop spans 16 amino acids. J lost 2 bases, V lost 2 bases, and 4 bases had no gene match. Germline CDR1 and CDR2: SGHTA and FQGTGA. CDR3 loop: CASSLGTRDNTGELFF. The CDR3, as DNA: TGTGCCAGCAGCTTAGGGACTAGGGACAACACCGGGGAGCTGTTTTTT.

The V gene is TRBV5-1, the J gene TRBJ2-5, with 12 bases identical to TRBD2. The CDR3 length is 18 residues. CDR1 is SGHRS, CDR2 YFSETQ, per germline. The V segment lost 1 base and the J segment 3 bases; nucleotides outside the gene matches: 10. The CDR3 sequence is CASSLFSSGRASKETQYF. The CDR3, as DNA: TGCGCCAGCAGCTTGTTTTCTAGCGGGAGGGCCAGTAAAGAGACCCAGTACTTC.

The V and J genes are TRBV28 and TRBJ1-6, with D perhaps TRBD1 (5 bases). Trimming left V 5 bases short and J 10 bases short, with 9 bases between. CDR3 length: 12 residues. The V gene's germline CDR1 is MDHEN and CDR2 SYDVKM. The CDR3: CASSLRGSPLHF. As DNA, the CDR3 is TGTGCCAGCAGTCTAAGGGGATCACCCCTCCACTTT.

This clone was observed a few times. CDR3 bases: TGTGCCAGCAGCGGGACAGGGGTTTTCGAGCAGTACTTC. Its protein is CASSGTGVFEQYF. The V and J genes are TRBV6-5 and TRBJ2-7, with 10 bases fitting TRBD1. The CDR3 covers 13 residues. Unmatched junction bases numbered 5, after V lost 6 bases and J lost 6 bases. The germline CDR1 and CDR2 sequences are MNHEY and SVGAGI.

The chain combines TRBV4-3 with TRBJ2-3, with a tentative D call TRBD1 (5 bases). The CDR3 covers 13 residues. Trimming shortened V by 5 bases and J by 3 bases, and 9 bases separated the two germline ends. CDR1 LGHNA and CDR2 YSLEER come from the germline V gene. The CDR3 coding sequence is TGCGCCAGCAGCAGCCCAGGGACAGATACGCAGTATTTT. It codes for CASSSPGTDTQYF.

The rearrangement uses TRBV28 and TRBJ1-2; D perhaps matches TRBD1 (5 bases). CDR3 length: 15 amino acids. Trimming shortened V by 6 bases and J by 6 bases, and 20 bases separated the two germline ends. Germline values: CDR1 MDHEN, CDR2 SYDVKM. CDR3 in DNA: TGTGCCAGCAGCCCAAGTGCGGGGGATCCGAATGGCTACACCTTC. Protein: CASSPSAGDPNGYTF.

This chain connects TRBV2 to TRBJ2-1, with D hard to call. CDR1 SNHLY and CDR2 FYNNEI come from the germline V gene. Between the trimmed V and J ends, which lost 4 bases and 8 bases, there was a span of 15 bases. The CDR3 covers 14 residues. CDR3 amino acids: CASSVEALHHEQFF. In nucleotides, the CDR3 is TGTGCCAGCAGTGTTGAAGCGCTGCACCATGAGCAGTTCTTC.

The CDR3 coding sequence is TGTGCCAGCAGTGGTACGGGGGATGGGTACAATGAGCAGTTCTTC. Its protein product is CASSGTGDGYNEQFF. The chain joins TRBV28 to TRBJ2-1, with D possibly TRBD2 on 6 matching bases. This CDR3 is 15 amino acids long. Trimming left V 5 bases short and J 4 bases short, with 15 bases between. The germline V gene encodes CDR1 MDHEN and CDR2 SYDVKM.

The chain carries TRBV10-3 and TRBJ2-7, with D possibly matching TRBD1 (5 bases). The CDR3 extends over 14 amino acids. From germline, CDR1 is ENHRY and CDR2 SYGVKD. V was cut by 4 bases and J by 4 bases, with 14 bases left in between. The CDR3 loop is CAISGGREVYEQYF. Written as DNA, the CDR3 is TGTGCCATCAGTGGGGGCAGGGAAGTATACGAGCAGTACTTC.

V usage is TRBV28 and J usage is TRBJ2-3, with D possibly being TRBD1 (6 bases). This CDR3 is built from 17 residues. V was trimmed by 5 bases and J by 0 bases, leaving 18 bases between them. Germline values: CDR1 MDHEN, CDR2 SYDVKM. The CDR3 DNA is TGTGCCAGCAGTCCGCGGAGGACAGTCCCTAGCACAGATACGCAGTATTTT. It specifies CASSPRRTVPSTDTQYF.

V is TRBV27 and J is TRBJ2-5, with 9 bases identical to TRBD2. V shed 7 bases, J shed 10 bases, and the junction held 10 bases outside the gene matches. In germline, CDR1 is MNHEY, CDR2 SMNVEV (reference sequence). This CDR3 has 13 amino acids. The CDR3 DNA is TGTGCCAGCAATGCGCCTAGCGGGAATAACCAGTACTTC. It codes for CASNAPSGNNQYF.

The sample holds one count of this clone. The CDR3 DNA sequence: TGCGCCAGCAACCGGACAGGCGAGACCGGGGAGCTGTTTTTT. Its protein product is CASNRTGETGELFF. V gene TRBV10-1 combines with J gene TRBJ2-2, with 7 bases lining up with TRBD1. The CDR3 spans 14 residues. Germline lookup yields CDR1 WNHNN and CDR2 SYGVQD (reference sequence). The junction had 7 bases not matched to a gene; V was cut back by 7 bases and J by 5 bases.

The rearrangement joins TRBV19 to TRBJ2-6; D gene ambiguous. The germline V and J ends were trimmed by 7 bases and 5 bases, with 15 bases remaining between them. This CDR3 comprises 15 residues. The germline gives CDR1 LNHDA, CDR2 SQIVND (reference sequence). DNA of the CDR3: TGTGCCAGTACCCCACCGGGTCCCAGGGCCAACGTCCTGACTTTC. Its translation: CASTPPGPRANVLTF.

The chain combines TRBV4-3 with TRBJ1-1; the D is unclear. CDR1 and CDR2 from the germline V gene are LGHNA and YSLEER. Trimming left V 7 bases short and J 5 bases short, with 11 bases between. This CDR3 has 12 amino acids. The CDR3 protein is CASMFAGTEAFF. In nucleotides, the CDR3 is TGCGCCAGCATGTTTGCGGGGACTGAAGCTTTCTTT.